Below are 4 T cell receptor beta chains sequenced from a single sample in a study of blood T cells in healthy people across ages. For the second PCR, which ran for about 7 to 12 cycles, a sample-barcoded 5' primer and a J-beta primer mix were used. TCRdb processed the 5' RACE reads anew with MiXCR; each CDR3 protein has one entry. The sample lists 1,300,000 or so distinct CDR3 sequences, approximately 59% occurring once. Sequencing used blood. The origin of the receptors is a young man in good health.

This chain uses TRBV5-1 with TRBJ1-2; the D is unclear. Germline V CDR1 and CDR2: SGHRS, YFSETQ. Trimming left V 0 bases short and J 0 bases short, with 12 bases between. The CDR3 is 16 amino acids. In DNA, the CDR3 is TGCGCCAGCAGCTTGGGAAGTCCACCGTCTAACTATGGCTACACCTTC. This gives the protein CASSLGSPPSNYGYTF.

This clonotype was seen more than once but under ten times. This sequence joins TRBV29-1 and TRBJ2-2; a weak D match, TRBD2 (6 bases). Germline V gene sequence: CDR1 SQVTM, CDR2 ANQGSEA. V lost 4 bases and J 3 bases, leaving 9 bases between the germline ends. This CDR3 contains 13 residues. The CDR3 is CSVGRDDTGELFF. CDR3 DNA sequence: TGCAGCGTTGGGCGGGACGACACCGGGGAGCTGTTTTTT.

The chain couples TRBV9 to TRBJ2-5, with 8 bases lining up with TRBD2. This CDR3 has 16 amino acids. After removal of 4 bases from V and 1 base from J, the junction contained 9 bases not matched to a gene. From germline, CDR1 is SGDLS and CDR2 YYNGEE. The CDR3 bases are TGTGCCAGCAGCTCAAGCGGGGGCCTAGGCCAAGAGACCCAGTACTTC. This encodes CASSSSGGLGQETQYF.

V usage is TRBV6-5 and J usage is TRBJ2-1, with D possibly being TRBD1 (6 bases). Germline V CDR1 and CDR2: MNHEY, SVGAGI. CDR3 length equals 16 residues. V was trimmed by 5 bases and J by 2 bases, leaving 16 bases between them. CDR3 in amino acids: CASSPIGGSTYNEQFF. The DNA of the CDR3 is TGTGCCAGCAGTCCCATTGGGGGCAGCACCTACAATGAGCAGTTCTTC.